The clone carrying this T cell receptor beta chain was detected many times. What was amplified from RNA transcripts were TCR beta CDR3 regions. The HTBI primer set was used in a first-round RT-PCR of the TCR CDR3. TCRdb reanalysed the multiplex PCR reads using MiXCR and keeps one entry per CDR3 protein. This table holds a few hundred thousand distinct CDR3 sequences, 13% found once. The data were taken from a study of T cells in Graves' hyperthyroidism and ophthalmopathy. The receptor comes from a man aged 25-40 years with Graves' hyperthyroidism that later progressed to Graves' ophthalmopathy. Material for sequencing was blood.

In nucleotides, the CDR3 is TGTGCCAGCAGCCCGCAGGGAGTTGGTGGCTACACCTTC. Translating it yields CASSPQGVGGYTF. The genes are TRBV9 and TRBJ1-2; D may be TRBD1 (5 bases). V was pared by 4 bases and J by 7 bases, with 14 bases between. CDR3 size: 13 residues. CDR1 is SGDLS and CDR2 is YYNGEE in the germline V gene. The whole variable domain, filled in from reference TRBV9 and TRBJ1-2, reads DSGVTQTPKHLITATGQRVTLRCSPRSGDLSVYWYQQSLDQGLQFLIQYYNGEERAKGNILERFSAQQFPDLHSELNLSSLELGDSALYFCASSPQGVGGYTFGSGTRLTVV.